This TCR beta chain was sequenced during a study of blood T cells in healthy people across ages. Study information: Template switching recovered approximately one barcoded beta molecule for every two T cells. Study-level findings and limits: Roughly linear age-related decline in beta diversity appeared, significant by age 40.

The authors ran a second PCR of 7 to 11 cycles using a sample-barcoded 5' primer and a J-beta primer mix. A tag from a template-switch adaptor with 12 random nucleotides marked each cDNA molecule. TCRdb re-called the 5' RACE reads through MiXCR, storing one row per CDR3 protein. This sample carries around 1,600,000 distinct CDR3 sequences, around 40% of them seen once, and the ten largest clones take 4%. V lost 4 bases and J lost 9; bases outside the gene matches: 12. In germline, CDR1 is MNHEY, CDR2 SMNVEV (reference sequence). This CDR3 comprises 15 residues. Concerning this clonotype itself: No antigen is known for it.

Sequencing used blood. V is TRBV27 and J is TRBJ2-5; 9 nucleotides align to TRBD1. The sequence came from a woman between 18 and 29 years old in good health. CDR3: CASSSIQGASRSQYF. CDR3 nucleotides: TGTGCCAGCAGTTCGATACAGGGGGCGAGTCGGTCCCAGTACTTC.